A single sample is the source of the 8 T cell receptor beta chains below, sequenced in a study of CD8 T cells in Susac syndrome. It was with random hexamers that roughly 0.45 to 1 ug RNA was reverse transcribed. TCRdb reprocessed the immunoSEQ multiplex PCR reads with MiXCR, giving one entry per CDR3 protein. The table shows about 84,000 distinct CDR3 sequences, with around 93% occurring only once. Sequenced sample: CD8+ T cells from PBMCs. All receptors come from a human donor in good health.

The rearrangement uses TRBV6-1 and TRBJ2-3, with a weak D call TRBD1 (5 bases). Germline V gene lookup returns CDR1 MNHNS and CDR2 SASEGT. The CDR3 covers 14 residues. Trimming left V 6 bases short and J 4 bases short, with 14 bases between. In nucleotides, the CDR3 is TGTGCCAGCAGCGTTATTCAGGGTCCAGATACGCAGTATTTT. Translating it yields CASSVIQGPDTQYF.

The chain links TRBV7-9 to TRBJ1-6; TRBD1 agrees at 7 bases. The germline V gene has CDR1 SEHNR and CDR2 FQNEAQ (reference sequence). The length of the CDR3 is 15 residues. The V gene end was trimmed by 0 bases and the J gene end by 7 bases; junction bases not matched to a gene: 3. The CDR3 region has the DNA TGTGCCAGCAGCTTAGCGACAGGGAACAATTCACCCCTCCACTTT. Its translation is CASSLATGNNSPLHF.

This clonotype showed up just once. The chain couples TRBV29-1 to TRBJ2-2; TRBD1 matches 10 bases. The CDR3 is 12 amino acids. V lost 7 bases, J lost 5 bases, and 1 base stayed unmatched. Germline CDR1 SQVTM, CDR2 ANQGSEA. The CDR3 here is CSGGQGTGELFF. CDR3 bases: TGCAGCGGGGGACAGGGGACCGGGGAGCTGTTTTTT.

The gene calls are TRBV9 and TRBJ1-2; D ambiguous. Germline CDR1 SGDLS, CDR2 YYNGEE. V was shortened by 8 bases and J by 1 base, with 9 bases between the two germline ends. This CDR3 contains 12 residues. The CDR3 region is CASSTINYGYTF. CDR3 sequence (DNA): TGTGCCAGTTCGACGATTAACTATGGCTACACCTTC.

The chain couples TRBV9 to TRBJ2-1; 16 positions match TRBD2. Germline V gene lookup returns CDR1 SGDLS and CDR2 YYNGEE. V lost 3 bases, J lost 2 bases, and 11 bases stayed unmatched. This CDR3 has 20 amino acids. The CDR3 protein is CASSERPLGTSGGAYNEQFF. The CDR3 region has the DNA TGTGCCAGCAGCGAGCGGCCCCTCGGGACTAGCGGGGGGGCCTACAATGAGCAGTTCTTC.

To note about this clonotype: One junction end does not reproduce the germline sequence, and a read error may be involved. V is TRBV29-1 and J is TRBJ2-1; 9 bases are shared with TRBD2. The CDR3 has 14 amino acids. The germline gives CDR1 SQVTM, CDR2 ANQGSEA. The CDR3: CSVEGRGGNNEQFF. CDR3 DNA sequence: TGCAGCGTGGAAGGGCGGGGGGGCAATAATGAGCAGTTCTTC.

The chain links TRBV24-1 to TRBJ2-3, with D possibly TRBD1 on 6 matching bases. This CDR3 is built from 13 residues. Between the trimmed V and J ends, which lost 9 bases and 2 bases, there was a span of 11 bases. The germline CDR1 and CDR2 sequences are KGHDR and SFDVKD. The CDR3 coding sequence is TGTGCCACCGGGGACACCTTCACAGATACGCAGTATTTT. It is translated as CATGDTFTDTQYF.

V usage is TRBV18 and J usage is TRBJ1-4, with D hard to call. Between the trimmed V and J ends, which lost 0 bases and 8 bases, there was a span of 10 bases. The CDR3 contains 14 residues. Germline assignment: CDR1 KGHSH and CDR2 LQKENI. The CDR3, as DNA: TGTGCCAGCTCACCACCTCCGGGTGGGGAAAAACTGTTTTTT. It codes for CASSPPPGGEKLFF. Full variable domain (remainder filled in from reference TRBV18 and TRBJ1-4): NAGVMQNPRHLVRRRGQEARLRCSPMKGHSHVYWYRQLPEEGLKFMVYLQKENIIDESGMPKERFSAEFPKEGPSILRIQQVVRGDSAAYFCASSPPPGGEKLFFGSGTQLSVL.